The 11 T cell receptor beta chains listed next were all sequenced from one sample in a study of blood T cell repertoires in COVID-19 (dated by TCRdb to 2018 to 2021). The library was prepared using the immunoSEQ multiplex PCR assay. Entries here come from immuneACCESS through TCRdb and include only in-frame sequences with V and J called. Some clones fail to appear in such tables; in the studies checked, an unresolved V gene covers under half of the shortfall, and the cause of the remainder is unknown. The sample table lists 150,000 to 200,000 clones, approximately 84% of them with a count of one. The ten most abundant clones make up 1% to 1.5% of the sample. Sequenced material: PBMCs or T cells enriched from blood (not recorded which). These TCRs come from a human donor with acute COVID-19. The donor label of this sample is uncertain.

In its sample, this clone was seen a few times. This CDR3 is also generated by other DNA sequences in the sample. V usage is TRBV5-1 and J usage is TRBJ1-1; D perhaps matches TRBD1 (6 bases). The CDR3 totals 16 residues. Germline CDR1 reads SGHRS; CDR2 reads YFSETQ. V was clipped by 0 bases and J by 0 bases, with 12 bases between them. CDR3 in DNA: TGCGCCAGCAGCTTGGTGGGGGGGCGGATGAACACTGAAGCTTTCTTT. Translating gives CASSLVGGRMNTEAFF.

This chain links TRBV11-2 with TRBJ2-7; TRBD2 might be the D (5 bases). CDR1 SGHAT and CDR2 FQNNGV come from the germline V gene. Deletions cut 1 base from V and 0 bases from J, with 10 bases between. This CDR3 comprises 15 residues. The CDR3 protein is CASSLGTPFSYEQYF. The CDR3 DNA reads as TGTGCCAGCAGCTTAGGGACTCCCTTCTCCTACGAGCAGTACTTC.

CDR3 in DNA: TGTGCCAGCAGCTTTGACCCGCACCAGGACACCATATATTTT. Translated, it gives CASSFDPHQDTIYF. The chain employs TRBV7-3 and TRBJ1-3; D ambiguous. The CDR3 spans 14 residues. From germline, CDR1 is SGHTA and CDR2 FQGTGA. V gave up 3 bases and J gave up 8 bases, with 14 bases separating them.

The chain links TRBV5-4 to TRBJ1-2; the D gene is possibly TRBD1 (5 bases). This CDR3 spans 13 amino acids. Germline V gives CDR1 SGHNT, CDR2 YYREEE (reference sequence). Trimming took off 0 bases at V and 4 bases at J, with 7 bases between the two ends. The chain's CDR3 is CASSLDRSYGYTF. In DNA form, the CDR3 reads TGTGCCAGCAGCTTGGACAGGAGCTATGGCTACACCTTC.

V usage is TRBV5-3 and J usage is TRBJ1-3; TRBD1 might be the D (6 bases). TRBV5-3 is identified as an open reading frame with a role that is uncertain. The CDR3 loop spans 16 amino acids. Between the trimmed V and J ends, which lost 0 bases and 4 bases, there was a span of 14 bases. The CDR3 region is CARSLGQASDGNTIYF. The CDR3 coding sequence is TGTGCCAGAAGCTTGGGACAGGCGTCCGACGGAAACACCATATATTTT.

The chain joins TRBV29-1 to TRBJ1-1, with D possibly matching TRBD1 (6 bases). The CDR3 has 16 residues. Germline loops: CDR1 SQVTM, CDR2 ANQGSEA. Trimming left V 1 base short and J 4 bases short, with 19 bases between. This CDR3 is CSVEGGQGILGTEAFF. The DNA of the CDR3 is TGCAGCGTTGAAGGCGGGCAGGGGATCCTGGGCACTGAAGCTTTCTTT.

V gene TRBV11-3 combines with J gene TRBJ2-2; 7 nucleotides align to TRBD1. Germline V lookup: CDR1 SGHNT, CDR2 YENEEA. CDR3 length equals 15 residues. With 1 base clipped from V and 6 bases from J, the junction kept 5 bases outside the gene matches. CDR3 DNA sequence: TGTGCCAGCAGCTTAGTAGGACAGGCTTCCGGGGAGCTGTTTTTT. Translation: CASSLVGQASGELFF.

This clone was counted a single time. For the CDR3, the DNA is TGTGCCAGCAGCTTTGGAGAGACGAACTCCTACGAGCAGTACTTC. Protein: CASSFGETNSYEQYF. V usage is TRBV7-9 and J usage is TRBJ2-7; D unresolved. This CDR3 comprises 15 residues. Looked up from germline, CDR1 is SEHNR and CDR2 is FQNEAQ (reference sequence). Trimming removed 3 bases from V and 0 bases from J, with 12 bases in between. Full variable domain (remainder filled in from reference TRBV7-9 and TRBJ2-7): DTGVSQNPRHKITKRGQNVTFRCDPISEHNRLYWYRQTLGQGPEFLTYFQNEAQLEKSRLLSDRFSAERPKGSFSTLEIQRTEQGDSAMYLCASSFGETNSYEQYFGPGTRLTVT.

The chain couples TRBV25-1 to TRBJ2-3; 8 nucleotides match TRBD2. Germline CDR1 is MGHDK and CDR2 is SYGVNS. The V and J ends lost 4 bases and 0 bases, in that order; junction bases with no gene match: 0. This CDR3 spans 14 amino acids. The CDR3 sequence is CASSGGGSTDTQYF. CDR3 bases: TGTGCCAGCAGTGGCGGGGGGAGCACAGATACGCAGTATTTT.

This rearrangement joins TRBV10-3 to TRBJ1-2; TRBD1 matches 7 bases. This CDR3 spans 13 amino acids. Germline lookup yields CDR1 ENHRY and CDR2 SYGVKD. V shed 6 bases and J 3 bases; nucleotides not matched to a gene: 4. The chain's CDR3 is CAISQGGDYGYTF. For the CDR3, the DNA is TGTGCCATCAGCCAGGGGGGCGACTATGGCTACACCTTC.

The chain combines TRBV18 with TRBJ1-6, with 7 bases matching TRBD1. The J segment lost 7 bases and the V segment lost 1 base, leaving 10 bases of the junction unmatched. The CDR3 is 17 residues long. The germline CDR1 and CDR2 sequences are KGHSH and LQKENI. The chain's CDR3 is CASSPRLSRGLNSPLHF. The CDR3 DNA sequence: TGTGCCAGCTCACCACGGCTCTCAAGGGGGCTGAATTCACCCCTCCACTTT.